This T cell receptor (beta chain) was retrieved from a study of T cell responses to AZD1222 COVID-19 vaccine. Per the germline V gene, CDR1 is SNHLY and CDR2 is FYNNEI. With 3 bases removed from V and 6 bases from J, the gap between germline ends came to 15 bases. This CDR3 spans 14 amino acids. Clones were read by immunoSEQ multiplex PCR, and TCRdb kept only the in-frame ones, dropping some. In the table there are around 69,000 clones, 84% of which are singletons. The sequencing here drew on peripheral blood, taken on day 0 of AZD1222 vaccination. This clonotype was sampled from an adult in good health. V usage is TRBV2 and J usage is TRBJ2-7; D is ambiguous. Here the CDR3 reads CASSDRVASGEQYF. The CDR3 coding sequence is TGTGCCAGCAGTGACCGGGTTGCTTCGGGCGAGCAGTACTTC.